This T cell receptor (beta chain) was captured in a study of radiotherapy plus CTLA-4 blockade in lung cancer. Clones were read by immunoSEQ multiplex PCR, and TCRdb kept only the in-frame ones, dropping some. The profile shows about 97,000 clones, under 85% of them singletons. The CDR3 extends over 15 amino acids. Germline V gene data show CDR1 as SQVTM and CDR2 as ANQGSEA. V gave up 5 bases and J gave up 9 bases; unmatched junction bases: 13. V usage is TRBV29-1 and J usage is TRBJ2-7; 13 bases match TRBD2. The source of this sequence is a human donor with non-small cell lung cancer who had a partial response to radiotherapy plus ipilimumab. Some clones in this sample may be carry-over from other donors' samples. The source was peripheral blood, collected from a patient treated with radiotherapy plus ipilimumab. CDR3 sequence: CSVPVGGTSGKGQYF. The DNA for the CDR3 is TGCAGCGTTCCAGTTGGGGGGACTAGCGGGAAGGGGCAGTACTTC.